The 9 T cell receptor beta chains in this list originate from one sample, sequenced in a study of cytomegalovirus exposure and HLA in healthy donors. The PCR employed 60 Vbeta primers together with 13 Jbeta primers. The assay was immunoSEQ multiplex PCR, and TCRdb's table has in-frame clones only and misses some. The repertoire includes approximately 100,000 clones, around 83% of them detected once, and 3.5% to 5% sits in the top ten. The sample taken for sequencing was PBMCs. The origin of the receptors is a man younger than 45 in good health and CMV-seronegative.

The chain couples TRBV7-9 to TRBJ2-7, with 8 bases lining up with TRBD2. The V and J ends lost 4 bases and 0 bases, in that order; junction bases with no gene match: 8. This CDR3 comprises 16 residues. Germline lookup yields CDR1 SEHNR and CDR2 FQNEAQ (reference sequence). The CDR3 protein is CASSWGLVRSSYEQYF. The DNA of the CDR3 is TGTGCCAGCAGCTGGGGACTAGTGCGGAGCTCCTACGAGCAGTACTTC.

CDR3 sequence reads: CSDVSGKSTYNEQFF. As DNA, the CDR3 is TGCAGCGACGTAAGCGGGAAAAGCACCTACAATGAGCAGTTCTTC. The chain is built from TRBV29-1 and TRBJ2-1, with 7 bases lining up with TRBD2. V shed 7 bases, J shed 2 bases, and the junction held 11 bases outside the gene matches. From germline, CDR1 is SQVTM and CDR2 ANQGSEA. CDR3 length: 15 amino acids.

The chain employs TRBV5-1 and TRBJ2-3; TRBD1 might be the D (6 bases). The CDR3 length is 17 residues. Trimming stripped 2 bases from V and 1 base from J, with 17 bases between. CDR1 SGHRS and CDR2 YFSETQ come from the germline V gene. The CDR3 DNA sequence: TGCGCCAGCAGCTTTTCCATGGGGGCAGGAGGCACAGATACGCAGTATTTT. It codes for CASSFSMGAGGTDTQYF.

This rearrangement joins TRBV6-5 to TRBJ1-2, with D possibly matching TRBD1 (6 bases). V was trimmed by 0 bases and J by 8 bases, leaving 13 bases between them. Germline CDR1 MNHEY, CDR2 SVGAGI. The CDR3 has 14 amino acids. CDR3 protein: CASSYSWGGQGYTF. In nucleotides, the CDR3 is TGTGCCAGCAGTTACTCGTGGGGGGGACAAGGCTACACCTTC.

In its sample, this clone was seen once. This chain joins TRBV11-2 and TRBJ2-5; TRBD1 matches 9 bases. The V segment lost 3 bases and the J segment 5 bases; nucleotides outside the gene matches: 4. Germline-derived CDR1 and CDR2 are SGHAT and FQNNGV. The length of the CDR3 is 14 residues. CDR3 sequence (DNA): TGTGCCAGCAGCTTGGGGACAGGGAGGGAGACCCAGTACTTC. Translating gives CASSLGTGRETQYF.

The V and J genes are TRBV27 and TRBJ2-7, with 7 bases lining up with TRBD1. Germline V CDR1 and CDR2: MNHEY, SMNVEV (reference sequence). This CDR3 region has 12 residues. J gave up 4 bases and V 6 bases, and 3 bases lay outside the gene matches. The CDR3 is CASRQQGYEQYF. The CDR3 bases are TGTGCCAGCAGGCAACAGGGGTACGAGCAGTACTTC.

Of note for this clone: Additional DNA sequences in this sample encode the identical CDR3. This chain links TRBV29-1 with TRBJ2-4; D may be TRBD1 (5 bases). The germline gives CDR1 SQVTM, CDR2 ANQGSEA. V was clipped by 6 bases and J by 3 bases, with 15 bases between them. This CDR3 comprises 14 residues. The CDR3 here is CSVEQGMGKNIQYF. The CDR3 DNA follows: TGCAGCGTAGAGCAGGGTATGGGCAAAAACATTCAGTACTTC.

This rearrangement joins TRBV28 to TRBJ1-1; no clear D gene. Germline CDR1 and CDR2: MDHEN and SYDVKM. The CDR3 covers 14 residues. Trimming stripped 0 bases from V and 3 bases from J, with 8 bases between. The DNA of the CDR3 is TGTGCCAGCAGTTTATGGGGAGAGGACACTGAAGCTTTCTTT. Its protein is CASSLWGEDTEAFF.

This clone was recorded once. The V call is TRBV28, the J call TRBJ2-5, with 8 bases lining up with TRBD1. The CDR3 length is 15 residues. V was pared by 6 bases and J by 7 bases, with 13 bases of the junction left unmatched. Germline lookup yields CDR1 MDHEN and CDR2 SYDVKM. The CDR3 sequence is CASRPRTGKGVTQYF. In nucleotides, the CDR3 is TGTGCCAGCAGACCACGGACAGGGAAGGGTGTGACCCAGTACTTC.